This T cell receptor (beta chain) was observed in a study of cytomegalovirus exposure and HLA in healthy donors. Study-level results: Rare TCR sequences predominated, though certain public TCRs were found in many donors. The classifier reportedly diagnosed cytomegalovirus status with high sensitivity and specificity.

V was trimmed by 6 bases and J by 7 bases, leaving 12 bases between them. This CDR3 has 12 residues. The germline V gene has CDR1 LNHDA and CDR2 SQIVND (reference sequence). Note on this clone: Antigen specificity is unknown.

Both 60 Vbeta primers and 13 Jbeta primers went into the PCR. Sequencing used immunoSEQ multiplex PCR; TCRdb keeps in-frame clones, though not all of them. The table includes about 150,000 clones, around 80% detected once. The chain carries TRBV19 and TRBJ1-2; no reliable D call. The sequence was collected from a woman in her forties in good health and CMV-seropositive. The sequenced material came from PBMCs. The CDR3 coding sequence is TGTGCCAGTAGCGCCAGGTATAGTGGCTACACCTTC. Translating gives CASSARYSGYTF.